The rows below give T cell receptor beta chains drawn from one sample of a study of response to subunit inactivated influenza vaccine. TCRdb re-called the RT-PCR reads through MiXCR, storing one row per CDR3 protein. Of 300,000 to 350,000 distinct CDR3 sequences listed, around 20% are singletons. The material was PBMCs from blood, obtained roughly 20 months after vaccination. The receptors derive from a man aged 45 to 75 who received an inactivated influenza vaccine. The CDR3 runs from the conserved cysteine through the conserved F or W. D genes are given only for firm matches. The size of a clone is reported for some rows only, either as once, few or many, or as a class for expanded clones.

>TRBV20-1|TRBJ2-7|many|.
TGCAGTGCCACGACTAGTTACTACGAGCAGTACTTC
CSATTSYYEQYF
>TRBV29-1|TRBJ2-3|.|TRBD2
TGCAGCGTCCGGACTAGCGCAGATACGCAGTATTTT
CSVRTSADTQYF
>TRBV7-9|TRBJ1-4|.|TRBD1
TGTGCCAGCAGCCGGACAGGGGGGGATGAAAAACTGTTTTTT
CASSRTGGDEKLFF
>TRBV5-1|TRBJ1-1|.|TRBD1
TGCGCCAGCAGCTTGGGACAGGGTTTGAGAGCTTTCTTT
CASSLGQGLRAFF
>TRBV28|TRBJ1-4|.|.
TGTGCCAGCTATAGACGGTTAAATGAAAAACTGTTTTTT
CASYRRLNEKLFF
>TRBV9|TRBJ2-3|few|TRBD2
TGTGCCAGCAGCCCTAGTTTGGGGGGGGTCCTAGATACGCAGTATTTT
CASSPSLGGVLDTQYF
>TRBV20-1|TRBJ2-4|.|TRBD2
TGCAGTGCTAGAGGACTAGCCGTAGCCAAAAACATTCAGTACTTC
CSARGLAVAKNIQYF
>TRBV20-1|TRBJ1-4|few|.
TGCAGTGGGCGGGACGGCAATGAAAAACTGTTTTTT
CSGRDGNEKLFF
>TRBV20-1|TRBJ1-2|.|.
TGCAGTGCTAGTACGGGAGTGAACTATGGCTACACCTTC
CSASTGVNYGYTF
>TRBV30|TRBJ1-3|.|.
TGTGCCTGGACAAGCTCTGGAAACACCATATATTTT
CAWTSSGNTIYF
>TRBV3-1|TRBJ2-1|few|TRBD2
TGTGCCAGCAGCCAAGATCTCGGGGGGGTGTACAATGAGCAGTTCTTC
CASSQDLGGVYNEQFF
>TRBV6-1|TRBJ1-2|few|TRBD1
TGTGCCAGCAGTGGGGGGACAGCAACTGGTTGGATAAATGGCTACACCTTC
CASSGGTATGWINGYTF
>TRBV29-1|TRBJ1-1|many|TRBD1
TGCAGCGTTGACATAACAGGGGGCCGAACTGAAGCTTTCTTT
CSVDITGGRTEAFF
>TRBV10-3|TRBJ1-1|few|TRBD1
TGTGCCATCAGTGGGGCAGGGGGGGGGAACACTGAAGCTTTCTTT
CAISGAGGGNTEAFF
>TRBV5-1|TRBJ1-5|.|.
TGCGCCAGCAGCTTGGCAGGGCCAGGTCAGCCCCAGCATTTT
CASSLAGPGQPQHF
>TRBV20-1|TRBJ2-3|once|TRBD1
TGCAGTGCCAAGCCCGGACAGGGCGGGTTTGATACGCAGTATTTT
CSAKPGQGGFDTQYF
>TRBV28|TRBJ2-7|once|.
TGTGCCAGCAGCAGAACAGCGAGCTCCTACGAGCAGTACTTC
CASSRTASSYEQYF
>TRBV6-2/TRBV6-3|TRBJ1-1|few|.
TGTGCCAGCAGTTACTCGAGACAGTTGAACGAAGCTTTCTTT
CASSYSRQLNEAFF
>TRBV4-3|TRBJ2-2|few|.
TGCGCCAGCAGCCAAGGGGTCCTCACCGGGGAGCTGTTTTTT
CASSQGVLTGELFF
>TRBV5-1|TRBJ1-1|many|TRBD1
TGCGCCAGCAGCTTACAGGGGCCTGGGAACACTGAAGCTTTCTTT
CASSLQGPGNTEAFF
>TRBV19|TRBJ1-6|few|.
TGTGCCAGTAATCCAGTTAATTCACCCCTCCACTTT
CASNPVNSPLHF
>TRBV19|TRBJ2-5|.|TRBD1
TGTGCCAGTAGTAAGACAGGGATACAAGAGACCCAGTACTTC
CASSKTGIQETQYF
>TRBV2|TRBJ2-7|.|.
TGTGCCAGCAGTGAAGCGCGTCTAGGGGTGGAAGAGCAGTACTTC
CASSEARLGVEEQYF
>TRBV10-3|TRBJ1-2|.|TRBD1
TGTGCCATCAGAGGGGACAGGAGCTATGGCTACACCTTC
CAIRGDRSYGYTF
>TRBV5-1|TRBJ2-3|.|TRBD2
TGCGCCAGCAGCTTGCCAACTAGCGGTAGCACAGATACGCAGTATTTT
CASSLPTSGSTDTQYF
>TRBV30|TRBJ1-1|.|TRBD1
TGTGCCTGGAGAACGGGGACAGCTAACACTGAAGCTTTCTTT
CAWRTGTANTEAFF
>TRBV28|TRBJ1-1|few|TRBD1
TGTGCCACCAATAAGGCGAGGGGGCGCGGGACTGAAGCTTTCTTT
CATNKARGRGTEAFF
>TRBV6-1|TRBJ1-3|few|.
TGTGCCAGCAGCCTTCATAGCTCTGGAAACACCATATATTTT
CASSLHSSGNTIYF
>TRBV3-1|TRBJ1-2|many|.
TGTGCCAGCAGCCAAGAACTAGGGGCAGGCTACACCTTC
CASSQELGAGYTF
>TRBV9|TRBJ1-5|.|.
TGTGCCAGCAGCGTAGGAGCGCCTGGTCAGCCCCAGCATTTT
CASSVGAPGQPQHF
>TRBV20-1|TRBJ1-2|.|.
TGCAGTGCTATTCGGGGGTTTGGCTACACCTTC
CSAIRGFGYTF
>TRBV19|TRBJ1-5|few|.
TGTGCCAGTAGTATCGGAGGCGGGACGGATAATCAGCCCCAGCATTTT
CASSIGGGTDNQPQHF
>TRBV28|TRBJ2-2|.|.
TGTGCCAGCAGTTCACCGCATAGTCCCGGGGAGCTGTTTTTT
CASSSPHSPGELFF
>TRBV6-1|TRBJ1-5|.|.
TGTGCCACCGGGGGTGGGGTAGGCAATCAGCCCCAGCATTTT
CATGGGVGNQPQHF
>TRBV12-3/TRBV12-4|TRBJ1-6|few|TRBD1
TGTGCCAGCAGCTCCGGGACAGGGAACAATTCACCCCTCCACTTT
CASSSGTGNNSPLHF
>TRBV5-5|TRBJ2-7|few|.
TGTGCCAGCAGCTTGGAAGGGACACCACTCTACGAGCAGTACTTC
CASSLEGTPLYEQYF
>TRBV5-6|TRBJ1-2|.|.
TGTGCCAGCAGCTTGGCCCGCCAAAACTATGGCTACACCTTC
CASSLARQNYGYTF
>TRBV5-1|TRBJ2-7|.|TRBD1
TGCGCCAGCAGCTTCCTCCCGGGACAGGACTCCTACGAGCAGTACTTC
CASSFLPGQDSYEQYF
>TRBV20-1|TRBJ1-1|.|.
TGCAGTGCTCCCAGAGGGTCGCAGAACACTGAAGCTTTCTTT
CSAPRGSQNTEAFF
>TRBV12-3/TRBV12-4|TRBJ2-6|.|TRBD2
TGTGCCAGCAGTTCGGGACTAGCCGGGGCCAACGTCCTGACTTTC
CASSSGLAGANVLTF
>TRBV7-2|TRBJ1-2|few|.
TGTGCCAGCAGCTTAGGGGGGCCAACTAACTATGGCTACACCTTC
CASSLGGPTNYGYTF
>TRBV7-8|TRBJ1-5|few|.
TGTGCCAGCAGCTCGGCTCGGATTCAGAGTAGCAATCAGCCCCAGCATTTT
CASSSARIQSSNQPQHF
>TRBV20-1|TRBJ1-2|.|.
TGCAGTGCTAGAGTACAACAGGGTTACGGCTACACCTTC
CSARVQQGYGYTF
>TRBV12-3/TRBV12-4|TRBJ2-3|few|.
TGTGCCAGCAAGGAGGGTTTGGGTATAGATACGCAGTATTTT
CASKEGLGIDTQYF
>TRBV12-3/TRBV12-4|TRBJ1-5|few|.
TGTGCCAGCAGTTTAGACCAAGCTTTCAATCAGCCCCAGCATTTT
CASSLDQAFNQPQHF
>TRBV7-2|TRBJ1-5|once|.
TGTGCCAGCAGCTTCTCACCGGTGGGCAATCAGCCCCAGCATTTT
CASSFSPVGNQPQHF
>TRBV10-3|TRBJ1-1|many|.
TGTGCCATCAGTGAGGAGAGCATGAACACTGAAGCTTTCTTT
CAISEESMNTEAFF
>TRBV12-3/TRBV12-4|TRBJ1-2|.|.
TGTGCCAGCAGTTTTAGTGGGGGCTATGGTGGCTACACCTTC
CASSFSGGYGGYTF
>TRBV11-2|TRBJ2-2|.|.
TGTGCCAGCAGAGGGACCCCGGGAGAGGACACCGGGGAGCTGTTTTTT
CASRGTPGEDTGELFF
>TRBV5-1|TRBJ1-2|.|TRBD1
TGCGCCAGCAGCGGCGGGACAGGGGGCGACTATGGCTACACCTTC
CASSGGTGGDYGYTF
>TRBV20-1|TRBJ2-4|.|TRBD2
TGCAGTGCTAGAGATCCCGGGACTAGCGGGAGTGGAATGGCCAAAAACATTCAGTACTTC
CSARDPGTSGSGMAKNIQYF
>TRBV7-2|TRBJ2-7|.|TRBD1
TGTGCCAGCAGCTCCCGACAGGGGGCCCCCAAGCAGTACTTC
CASSSRQGAPKQYF
>TRBV12-3/TRBV12-4|TRBJ1-5|many|TRBD1
TGTGCCAGCAGGGGGACAGGGGGTCAGCCCCAGCATTTT
CASRGTGGQPQHF
>TRBV5-1|TRBJ1-5|many|.
TGCGCCAGCAGTCTTGAGGGACTATATAGCAATCAGCCCCAGCATTTT
CASSLEGLYSNQPQHF
>TRBV10-2|TRBJ2-3|.|TRBD2
TGCGCCAGCAGTGAGCTCGGGGGGACCCTTAGCACAGATACGCAGTATTTT
CASSELGGTLSTDTQYF